A single sample is the source of the 5 T cell receptor beta chains below, sequenced in a study of cytomegalovirus exposure and HLA in healthy donors. Using immunoSEQ multiplex PCR, the repertoire was profiled, and TCRdb retains in-frame clones only, with some absent. Among 130,000 to 150,000 clones listed, approximately 90% were seen once. Sequencing input: PBMCs. The source of these receptors is a woman aged 25 to 45 in good health and CMV-seropositive.

The J gene is TRBJ2-2, the V gene TRBV5-1; D unclear. CDR3 size: 14 residues. Germline V gives CDR1 SGHRS, CDR2 YFSETQ. V was clipped by 0 bases and J by 1 base, with 4 bases between them. The CDR3 nucleotides read TGCGCCAGCAGCTTGGAGAGGAACACCGGGGAGCTGTTTTTT. Encoded protein: CASSLERNTGELFF.

The CDR3 spells CASSVGPGGETQYF. The CDR3 DNA reads as TGTGCCAGCAGTGTTGGGCCGGGGGGAGAGACCCAGTACTTC. The genes are TRBV6-1 and TRBJ2-5; 7 bases map to TRBD2. Germline CDR1 and CDR2: MNHNS and SASEGT. Germline trimming cut 4 bases from V and 4 bases from J; bases unmatched to any gene: 6. CDR3 length: 14 residues.

The rearrangement joins TRBV6-6 to TRBJ2-7, with 7 positions matching TRBD2. The V and J ends lost 8 bases and 0 bases, in that order; junction bases with no gene match: 10. The CDR3 extends over 15 amino acids. Germline CDR1 and CDR2: MNHNY and SVGAGI (reference sequence). CDR3 DNA: TGTGCCAGCCACTCGTGGGGGGGAAGCTCCTACGAGCAGTACTTC. This codes for CASHSWGGSSYEQYF.

This sequence joins TRBV6-5 and TRBJ1-2; 8 bases fit TRBD1. The junction had 10 bases not matched to a gene; V was cut back by 6 bases and J by 7 bases. CDR3 size: 14 residues. The germline gives CDR1 MNHEY, CDR2 SVGAGI. CDR3 DNA: TGTGCCAGCAGGGTTGACAGGGGAGGAGGTGGCTACACCTTC. Its protein is CASRVDRGGGGYTF.

The V gene is TRBV6-1, the J gene TRBJ1-4; a possible D gene is TRBD1 (6 bases). Trimming removed 3 bases at V and 6 bases at J, with 8 bases between. Looked up from germline, CDR1 is MNHNS and CDR2 is SASEGT. The CDR3 runs to 13 residues. The CDR3 sequence is CASSEGADEKLFF. CDR3 coding DNA: TGTGCCAGCAGTGAGGGGGCGGATGAAAAACTGTTTTTT.